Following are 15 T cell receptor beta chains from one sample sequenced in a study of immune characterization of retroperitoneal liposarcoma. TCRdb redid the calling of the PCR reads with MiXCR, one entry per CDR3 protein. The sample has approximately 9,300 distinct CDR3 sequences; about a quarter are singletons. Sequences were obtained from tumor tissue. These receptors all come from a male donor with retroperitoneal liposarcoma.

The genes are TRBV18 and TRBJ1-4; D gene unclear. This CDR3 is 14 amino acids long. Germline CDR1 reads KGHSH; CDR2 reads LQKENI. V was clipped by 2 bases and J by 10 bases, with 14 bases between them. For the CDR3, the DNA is TGTGCCAGCTCACCAGGCCGGTTTAAAGGAAAACTGTTTTTT. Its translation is CASSPGRFKGKLFF.

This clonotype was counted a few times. The CDR3 loop is CASSEEGLVHEQFF. The CDR3 DNA reads as TGTGCCAGCAGTGAAGAGGGTCTAGTCCATGAGCAGTTCTTC. The chain couples TRBV25-1 to TRBJ2-1, with D possibly being TRBD2 (5 bases). Germline CDR1 reads MGHDK; CDR2 reads SYGVNS. The CDR3 covers 14 residues. V was clipped by 2 bases and J by 8 bases, with 13 bases between them.

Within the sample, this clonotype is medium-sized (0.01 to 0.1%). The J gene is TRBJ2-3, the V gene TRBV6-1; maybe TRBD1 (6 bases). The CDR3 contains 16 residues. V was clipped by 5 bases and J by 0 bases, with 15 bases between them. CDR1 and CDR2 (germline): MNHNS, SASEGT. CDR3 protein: CASSSWDTSSTDTQYF. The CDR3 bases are TGTGCCAGCAGTTCTTGGGACACCTCTAGCACAGATACGCAGTATTTT.

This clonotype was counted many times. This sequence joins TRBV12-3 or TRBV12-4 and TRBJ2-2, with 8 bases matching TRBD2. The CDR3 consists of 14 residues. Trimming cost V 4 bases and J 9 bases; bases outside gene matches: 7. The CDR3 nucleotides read TGTGCCAGCAGTTCCCCCGGGGGGGGCCGGGAGCTGTTTTTT. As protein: CASSSPGGGRELFF.

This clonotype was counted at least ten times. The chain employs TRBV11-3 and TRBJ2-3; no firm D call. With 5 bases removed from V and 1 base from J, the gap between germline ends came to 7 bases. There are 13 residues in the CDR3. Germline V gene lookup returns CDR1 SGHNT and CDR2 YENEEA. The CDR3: CASSPHGTDTQYF. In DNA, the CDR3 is TGTGCCAGCAGCCCGCACGGCACAGATACGCAGTATTTT.

This chain's CDR3 is CASGSSWVHEQFF. The CDR3 bases are TGTGCCAGCGGGTCGAGTTGGGTTCATGAGCAGTTCTTC. The chain employs TRBV6-2 or TRBV6-3 and TRBJ2-5; D call uncertain. The J call is in doubt because the DNA end fits TRBJ2-1 better. The CDR3 covers 13 residues. Germline CDR1 and CDR2: MNHEY and SVGEGT.

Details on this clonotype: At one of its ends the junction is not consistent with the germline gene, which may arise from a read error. The CDR3 region has the DNA TGTGCCAGCACGGACGGCAATCAGCCCCTGCATTTT. Its translation is CASTDGNQPLHF. This rearrangement joins TRBV6-1 to TRBJ1-5; no reliable D call. This CDR3 is built from 12 residues. Germline loops: CDR1 MNHNS, CDR2 SASEGT.

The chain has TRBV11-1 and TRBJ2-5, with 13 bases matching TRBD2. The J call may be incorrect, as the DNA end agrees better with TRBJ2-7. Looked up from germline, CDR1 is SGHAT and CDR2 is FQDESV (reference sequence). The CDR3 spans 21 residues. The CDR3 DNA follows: TGTGCCAGCAGCTCACCAACCACACCACTAGCGGGAGGGCCGGTGATCTACGAGCAGTACTTC. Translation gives CASSSPTTPLAGGPVIYEQYF.

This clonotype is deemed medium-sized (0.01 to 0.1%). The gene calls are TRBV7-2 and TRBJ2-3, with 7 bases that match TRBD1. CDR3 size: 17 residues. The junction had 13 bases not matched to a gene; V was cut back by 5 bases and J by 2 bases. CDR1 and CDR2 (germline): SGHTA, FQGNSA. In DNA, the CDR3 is TGTGCCAGCAGCCCATGGGCAGGAGACAGGGACACAGATACGCAGTATTTT. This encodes CASSPWAGDRDTDTQYF. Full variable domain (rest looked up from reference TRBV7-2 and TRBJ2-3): GAGVSQSPSNKVTEKGKDVELRCDPISGHTALYWYRQSLGQGLEFLIYFQGNSAPDKSGLPSDRFSAERTGGSVSTLTIQRTQQEDSAVYLCASSPWAGDRDTDTQYFGPGTRLTVL.

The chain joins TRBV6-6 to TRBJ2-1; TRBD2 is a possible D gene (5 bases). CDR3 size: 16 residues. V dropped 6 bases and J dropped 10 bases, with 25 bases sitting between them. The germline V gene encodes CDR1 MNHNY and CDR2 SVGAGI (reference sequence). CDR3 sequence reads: CASREPSVLGSYEQFF. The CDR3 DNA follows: TGTGCCAGCAGGGAACCATCCGTATTGGGGAGTTACGAGCAGTTCTTC.

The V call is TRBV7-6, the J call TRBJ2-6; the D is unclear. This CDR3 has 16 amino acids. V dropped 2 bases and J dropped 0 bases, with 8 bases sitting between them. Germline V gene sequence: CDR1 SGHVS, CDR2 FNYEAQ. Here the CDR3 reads CASSLSASSGANVLTF. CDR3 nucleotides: TGTGCCAGCAGCTTATCAGCCTCCTCTGGGGCCAACGTCCTGACTTTC.

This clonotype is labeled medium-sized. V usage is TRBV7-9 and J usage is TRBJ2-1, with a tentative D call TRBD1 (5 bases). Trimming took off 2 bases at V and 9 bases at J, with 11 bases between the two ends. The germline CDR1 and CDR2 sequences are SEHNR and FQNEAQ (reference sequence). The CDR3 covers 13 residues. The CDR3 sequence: CASSLKGKAEQFF. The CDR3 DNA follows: TGTGCCAGCAGCTTAAAGGGGAAAGCTGAGCAGTTCTTC.

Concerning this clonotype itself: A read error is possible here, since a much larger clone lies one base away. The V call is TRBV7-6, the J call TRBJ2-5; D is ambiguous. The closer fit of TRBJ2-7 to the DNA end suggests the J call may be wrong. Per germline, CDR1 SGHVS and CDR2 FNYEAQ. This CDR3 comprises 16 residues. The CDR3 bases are TGTGCCAGCAGCTTAGCGTTAGGCGGCCGTCCCTGCGAGCAGTACTTC. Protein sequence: CASSLALGGRPCEQYF.

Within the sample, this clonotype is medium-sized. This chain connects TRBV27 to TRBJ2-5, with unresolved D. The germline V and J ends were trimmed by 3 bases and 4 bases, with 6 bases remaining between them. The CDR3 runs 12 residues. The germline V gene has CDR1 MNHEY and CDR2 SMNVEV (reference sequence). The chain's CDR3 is CASSFVGETQYF. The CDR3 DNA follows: TGTGCCAGCAGTTTCGTAGGAGAGACCCAGTACTTC.

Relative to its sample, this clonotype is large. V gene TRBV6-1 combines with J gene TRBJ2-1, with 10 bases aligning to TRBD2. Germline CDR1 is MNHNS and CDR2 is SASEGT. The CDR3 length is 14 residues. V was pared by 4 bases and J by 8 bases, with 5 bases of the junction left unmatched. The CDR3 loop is CASSGLAGVHEQFF. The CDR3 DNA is TGTGCCAGCAGTGGGCTAGCGGGAGTACATGAGCAGTTCTTC.